These T cell receptor beta chains were read from a single sample in a study of T-cell memory formation after mild COVID-19. TCRdb called the 5' RACE reads again in MiXCR, with one record for every CDR3 protein. The data contain 350,000 to 400,000 distinct CDR3 sequences, roughly an eighth of them seen just once; the ten biggest clones take up 22%. Sequencing input: PBMCs or a T cell subset sorted from them (not recorded which). The receptor source for this set is a man aged 18 to 29 who had mild COVID-19 (a few samples of this study predate the infection). Cell type and time point are not known. Both conserved end residues are part of each CDR3. D genes are given only for firm matches. Only part of the rows carry a size: once, few, many, or a class if the clone is expanded.

size	J	D	V	CDR3	DNA
few	TRBJ2-3	.	TRBV6-5	CASIGWGTDTQYF	TGTGCCAGCATCGGGTGGGGCACAGATACGCAGTATTTT
many	TRBJ1-5	.	TRBV20-1	CSATQAEGNQPQHF	TGCAGTGCCACACAGGCCGAAGGCAATCAGCCCCAGCATTTT
.	TRBJ2-7	.	TRBV20-1	CSGDSDQDEQYF	TGCAGTGGCGATAGTGATCAGGACGAGCAGTACTTC
many	TRBJ2-3	.	TRBV7-9	CASSNLPSAGTDTQYF	TGTGCCAGCAGCAACCTGCCCAGCGCTGGCACAGATACGCAGTATTTT
.	TRBJ2-3	.	TRBV10-2	CASSDSMLIADTQYF	TGCGCCAGCAGTGACTCCATGCTGATTGCAGATACGCAGTATTTT
few	TRBJ2-4	.	TRBV25-1	CASSEAYAGIQYF	TGTGCCAGCAGTGAGGCCTATGCCGGCATTCAGTACTTC
.	TRBJ2-4	.	TRBV9	CASSALGGHIQYF	TGTGCCAGCAGCGCCCTAGGGGGGCACATTCAGTACTTC
few	TRBJ2-7	.	TRBV5-4	CASRGTSYEQYF	TGTGCCAGCAGGGGGACCTCCTACGAGCAGTACTTC
many	TRBJ1-6	TRBD1	TRBV12-3/TRBV12-4	CASTPGGESPLHF	TGTGCCAGCACCCCAGGGGGCGAATCACCCCTCCACTTT
few	TRBJ2-2	TRBD2	TRBV11-2	CASSEYRGAGELFF	TGTGCCAGCAGCGAGTACCGGGGGGCCGGGGAGCTGTTTTTT
.	TRBJ2-3	TRBD2	TRBV7-2	CASSFSGRTTDTQYF	TGTGCCAGCAGCTTTAGCGGGCGAACCACAGATACGCAGTATTTT
.	TRBJ2-3	.	TRBV5-8	CASSFGLLYTDTQYF	TGTGCCAGCAGCTTTGGGCTACTCTACACAGATACGCAGTATTTT
.	TRBJ2-2	.	TRBV6-2/TRBV6-3	CASSGLSPLNTGELFF	TGTGCCAGCAGTGGCCTGTCACCGTTGAACACCGGGGAGCTGTTTTTT
few	TRBJ1-5	.	TRBV12-3/TRBV12-4	CASRFRGLDQPQHF	TGTGCCAGCAGGTTCAGGGGTCTCGATCAGCCCCAGCATTTT
.	TRBJ1-1	TRBD1	TRBV29-1	CSVVQGASGTEAFF	TGCAGCGTTGTCCAGGGGGCCTCGGGCACTGAAGCTTTCTTT